The sequence of this T cell receptor beta chain was determined in a study of blood T cells in healthy people across ages. The germline CDR1 and CDR2 sequences are KGHDR and SFDVKD. The CDR3 has 15 residues. V was cut by 2 bases and J by 5 bases, with 11 bases left in between. Combining a sample-barcoded 5' primer with a J-beta primer mix, a second PCR ran for roughly 6 to 12 cycles. MiXCR, run by TCRdb on the 5' RACE reads, gives a single entry per CDR3 protein. Of 900,000 to 950,000 distinct CDR3 sequences in the sample, around 29% were seen once. The same data also went into a second study, on T cells of mothers and their children.

This TCR derives from a middle-aged woman in good health. Input material: blood. V usage is TRBV24-1 and J usage is TRBJ2-2; TRBD1 might be the D (6 bases). CDR3: CATSDWTDTTGELFF. The CDR3 coding sequence is TGTGCCACCAGTGATTGGACAGATACAACCGGGGAGCTGTTTTTT.